This T cell receptor beta chain was identified during a study of shared clonotypes between healthy human individuals. The repertoire was sequenced with immunoSEQ multiplex PCR; TCRdb's copy has only in-frame clones and lacks some. The sample records roughly 2,500,000 clones, approximately 93% being singletons. Memory CD4+ cells were the fraction left after CD45RA+ naive selection. Trimming took off 3 bases at V and 0 bases at J, with 10 bases between the two ends. The CDR3 extends over 15 amino acids. Germline-derived CDR1 and CDR2 are SGHRS and YFSETQ. As concerns this clone: Additional DNA sequences in this sample encode the identical CDR3.

The V call is TRBV5-1, the J call TRBJ1-3, with TRBD1 as a possible D gene (5 bases). The sequence was obtained from a man aged 18 to 30 in good health. Some clones in this sample may be carry-over from other donors' samples. The sample consisted of naive CD4+ T cells from PBMCs. Described subset: CD45RA+ positively selected. The CDR3 protein is CASSWDGSSGNTIYF. CDR3 nucleotides: TGCGCCAGCAGCTGGGACGGGAGCTCTGGAAACACCATATATTTT.